Below are 7 T cell receptor beta chains sequenced from a single sample in a study of T cells in Graves' hyperthyroidism and ophthalmopathy. Amplification targeted TCR beta CDR3 regions from RNA transcripts. A first-round RT-PCR of the TCR CDR3 used the HTBI primer set. In TCRdb, the multiplex PCR reads were re-called with MiXCR into one record per CDR3 protein. The sample has 560,000 or so distinct CDR3 sequences, about 45% seen once; the top ten hold about 8.2%. Sequenced input: peripheral blood or thyroid tissue (not recorded which). All receptors come from a young woman with Graves' hyperthyroidism.

This clonotype was observed many times. CDR3 sequence: CASSIRSGELFF. In nucleotides, the CDR3 is TGTGCCAGCAGCATCAGAAGTGGGGAGCTGTTTTTT. The chain recombines TRBV9 with TRBJ2-2; D is ambiguous. The length of the CDR3 is 12 residues. CDR1 and CDR2 from the germline V gene are SGDLS and YYNGEE. The V gene lost 4 bases and the J gene lost 8 bases, with 9 bases spanning the gap.

This clonotype has ten or more counts. This chain uses TRBV2 with TRBJ2-7, with 8 positions matching TRBD2. J gave up 5 bases and V 8 bases, and 11 bases lay outside the gene matches. This CDR3 is built from 14 residues. Germline V gene data show CDR1 as SNHLY and CDR2 as FYNNEI. This CDR3 is CASSVLAGGDEQYF. Here the CDR3 DNA reads TGTGCCAGCTCCGTCCTAGCGGGTGGTGACGAGCAGTACTTC.

This clonotype was seen a few times. This chain connects TRBV6-1 to TRBJ1-5; 10 bases are shared with TRBD1. The germline V gene encodes CDR1 MNHNS and CDR2 SASEGT. The CDR3 covers 14 residues. V lost 6 bases to trimming and J lost 5 bases; unmatched junction nucleotides: 4. The CDR3 DNA reads TGTGCCAGCAGCGGGACAGGGGAATATCAGCCCCAGCATTTT. Its protein product is CASSGTGEYQPQHF.

The V call is TRBV2, the J call TRBJ2-7, with a weak D call TRBD2 (6 bases). The V and J ends lost 7 bases and 3 bases respectively, with 22 bases between them. Germline V CDR1 and CDR2: SNHLY, FYNNEI. The CDR3 has 16 amino acids. This chain's CDR3 is CASISLRESPIYEQYF. Here the CDR3 DNA reads TGTGCCAGCATTTCTCTCCGGGAGAGCCCGATCTACGAGCAGTACTTC. Based on the CDR3 plus reference TRBV2 and TRBJ2-7, the full variable domain is EPEVTQTPSHQVTQMGQEVILRCVPISNHLYFYWYRQILGQKVEFLVSFYNNEISEKSEIFDDQFSVERPDGSNFTLKIRSTKLEDSAMYFCASISLRESPIYEQYFGPGTRLTVT.

This clonotype was observed a handful of times. The chain has TRBV2 and TRBJ1-5, with D uncertain. The CDR3 sequence is 14 residues long. Trimming cost V 4 bases and J 1 base, with 8 bases left between them. The germline V gene encodes CDR1 SNHLY and CDR2 FYNNEI. As DNA, the CDR3 is TGTGCCAGCAGTGTTCCGGGGAGCAATCAGCCCCAGCATTTT. It codes for CASSVPGSNQPQHF.

This clonotype has only a few counts. The chain has TRBV15 and TRBJ2-5, with TRBD2 as a possible D gene (6 bases). CDR3 length: 12 residues. V lost 2 bases and J 5 bases, leaving 6 bases between the germline ends. CDR1 is LNHNV, CDR2 YYDKDF, per germline (reference sequence). The CDR3 here is CATSRRGETQYF. Written as DNA, the CDR3 is TGTGCCACCAGCAGACGGGGGGAGACCCAGTACTTC. The full variable domain, in which reference TRBV15 and TRBJ2-5 provide the parts outside the CDR3, is DAMVIQNPRYQVTQFGKPVTLSCSQTLNHNVMYWYQQKSSQAPKLLFHYYDKDFNNEADTPDNFQSRRPNTSFCFLDIRSPGLGDTAMYLCATSRRGETQYFGPGTRLLVL.

The chain uses TRBV10-3 and TRBJ2-6; D remains unclear. Germline assignment: CDR1 ENHRY and CDR2 SYGVKD. The CDR3 loop spans 8 amino acids. The V end lost 6 bases, the J end lost 17 bases, and 5 bases lay between the germline ends. The CDR3 protein is CAIRGLTF. DNA of the CDR3: TGTGCCATCAGGGGATTGACTTTC.